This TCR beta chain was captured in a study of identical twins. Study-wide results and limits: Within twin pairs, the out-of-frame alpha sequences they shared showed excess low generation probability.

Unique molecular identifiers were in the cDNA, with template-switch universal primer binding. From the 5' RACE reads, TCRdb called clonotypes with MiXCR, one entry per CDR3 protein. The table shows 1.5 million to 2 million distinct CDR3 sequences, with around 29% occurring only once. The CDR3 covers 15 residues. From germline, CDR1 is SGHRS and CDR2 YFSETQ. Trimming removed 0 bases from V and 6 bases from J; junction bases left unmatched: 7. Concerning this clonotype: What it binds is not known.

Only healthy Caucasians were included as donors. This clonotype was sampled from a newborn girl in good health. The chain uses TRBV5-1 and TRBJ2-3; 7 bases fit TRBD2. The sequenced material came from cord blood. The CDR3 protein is CASSLEVSGRDTQYF. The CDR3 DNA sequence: TGCGCCAGCAGCTTGGAGGTTAGCGGGCGTGATACGCAGTATTTT.